This T cell receptor (beta chain) was sequenced in a study of cytomegalovirus exposure and HLA in healthy donors (TCRdb year 2017). Turning to the overall study: An earlier analysis of 587 of the donors reported approximately 260 Gb of sequence data and approximately 120 million unique TCR beta sequences obtained from around 190 million T cells. High-throughput TCR immunosequencing, statistical association of individual TCRs with disease status, and machine learning were combined to predict cytomegalovirus infection status. Of the 300 to 500 genotyped donors, less than 85% were placed in the genetic ancestry cluster associated with self-reported Caucasian donors. All discovery cohort repertoires had been generated using a single sequencing platform. Rather than using new phenotypic data, the later analysis identified candidate immune exposures from TCR beta sequences and from how often those sequences occurred across donors. An early release covering roughly 580 HLA-typed donors comprised about 290 gigabases of sequencing data and 85 million or so unique TCR sequences. Among some 400 genotyped donors of the cohort, an average of around 250,000 unique TCR beta nucleotide sequences was sequenced per donor, of which roughly 17% were non-productive. An earlier analysis of about 600 of the donors used high-throughput TCR beta sequencing to judge whether each TCR beta V gene segment behaved as functional or pseudogenic. To study patterns of TCR occurrence, a later analysis re-analyzed previously published TCR beta repertoires from 600 to 750 donors and added high-resolution HLA genotyping. A later genetic analysis took genome-wide SNP genotypes for 398 of the 666 donors and used that subset as a discovery cohort. The number of typed donors differed by locus: about 620-640 for A, B, C, DRB1 and DQB1; roughly 510 for DQA1; about 600 for DPA1; and 450 to 480 for DPB1. Class I and class II HLA loci were covered by the typing at four-digit resolution. Alongside the repertoire data, information on donor age, sex, ethnicity and CMV serostatus was compiled. The study aimed to test whether signatures of past pathogen exposure could be identified by cataloging public T cell receptors. The study used immunosequencing to profile the T cell repertoires of approximately 650 subjects and linked those repertoires to cytomegalovirus serostatus. Roughly 5 DR-DQ haplotypes were treated as single units for association and clustering because of strong linkage in the cohort. Along with the approximately 700-subject first cohort, a separate validation cohort of over 90 different subjects was used.

The CDR3 measures 14 amino acids from cysteine to phenylalanine. Only the CDR3 region is kept as DNA, spanning 42 bases read in frame from base 1. The germline V gene (reference sequence) sets CDR1 to SGHNT and CDR2 to YYREEE. V and J are truncated by 5 bases and 2 bases respectively, leaving an intervening sequence of 13 bases. Receptor amplification or capture employed the immunoSEQ multiplex PCR assay. For the multiplex PCR, a mixture combining 60 forward primers for TCR Vbeta segments and 13 reverse primers for TCR Jbeta segments was used. Amplification of the CDR3 region of rearranged TCR beta genes was performed with a multiplex PCR assay on genomic DNA. The Illumina HiSeq System was used to sequence the amplified TCR beta libraries as 87-base-pair reads. On the study's bioinformatics: A later analysis tallied 80 million to 95 million unique TCR beta chains across the 700 or so repertoires, and about 12 million of those chains were shared by two or more donors. Raw reads were error-corrected and collapsed into unique sequences by a nearest-neighbor algorithm in which closely related sequences were merged to remove PCR and sequencing errors. To assign V, D and J gene segments, CDR3 sequences were aligned to IMGT reference sequences. Each retained sequence needed at least a six-nucleotide match to both a V gene segment and a J gene segment. Rearrangements were called productive when the CDR3 lacked stop codons and stayed in frame with V and J; all others were non-productive. Following IMGT convention, CDR3 was defined as the stretch from the second conserved V-encoded cysteine to the conserved J-encoded phenylalanine. The earlier analysis of some 550 of the donors excluded any sequence lacking an unambiguous match to a single V gene segment. An earlier analysis of 587 of the donors classified V segments as functional when productive rearrangements were above 56.7% and as segregating when the standard deviation between donors was above 5%. A statistical classification framework was developed to diagnose cytomegalovirus status using the catalog of TCR beta chain sequences. A later analysis assigned V and J genes by comparing TCR nucleotide sequences with IMGT/GENE-DB human TR gene sequences. In a later analysis, CDR3 sequences and most-parsimonious VDJ recombination scenarios were assigned using the TCRdist pipeline. In a later analysis, each TCR beta chain was defined by its CDR3 amino acid sequence together with its V-gene family, and reads lacking a unique V-gene family were excluded. A later analysis removed 500 to 600 highly shared, low-generation-probability nucleotide sequences to deal with suspected cross-contamination and a sequencing artifact. For each public chain, a later analysis derived a clonal expansion index from normalized ranks of inferred template counts within each repertoire. Generation probabilities in a later analysis came from a VDJ recombination model fitted to out-of-frame rearrangements, and those results were checked against IGoR. Hypergeometric tests were used in a later analysis to score TCR-TCR, TCR-HLA and TCR-CMV co-occurrence, with a repertoire-size bias correction applied to the TCR pairs. False discovery rates were estimated in a later analysis by permuting HLA or CMV assignments 20 times. A later analysis grouped co-occurring TCRs with DBSCAN, adding TCRdist sequence similarity when clustering within HLA-allele-positive subsets. For co-occurrence clustering, repertoires with fewer than 30,000 or more than 120,000 public chains were excluded, along with roughly 5 repertoires with anomalous nucleotide sharing. Here the immuneACCESS table is served through TCRdb, limited to in-frame sequences with V and J called. Missing clones are a known gap in these copies; in checked studies unresolved V genes cover under half, and the rest lacks a known reason. From that table come the V and J calls and clone size; the DNA was used to work out D and trimming. This sample has about 110,000 clones in its table, and roughly three quarters of those were observed once. The ten biggest clones cover approximately 10% of the sample.

In total, approximately 690 healthy bone marrow donors made up the cohort. All cohort members were sampled while nominally healthy, although unrecorded immune exposures were likely present. The donor tested CMV seropositive and was one of the 289 seropositive cohort members. A peripheral blood sample was collected from each donor, and TCR beta sequencing was performed on peripheral blood mononuclear cells. Genomic DNA was extracted from the blood cell samples with the Qiagen DNeasy Blood Extraction Kit. Broad study findings and their caveats: This cohort had only TCR beta chains sequenced, and the lack of alpha or paired-chain data limited which features could be detected. Sequencing depth was assumed to be roughly uniform across donors in the presence/absence analyses, though that assumption may not hold. According to a later analysis, most CMV-associated TCR beta chains appeared to be HLA-restricted, and the HLA associations seemed to be driven largely by CMV exposure. HLA typing was unavailable for some donors at each locus, so association tests used only the typed subset. Broadly in line with IMGT annotations, most TCR beta V segments showed up in productive rearrangements about 87% or about 30% of the time in an earlier analysis of 587 of the donors. When HLA alleles, especially DR and DQ, strongly co-occurred, attributing TCR associations to individual alleles was difficult. Most TCR sequences were seen in very few donors, while some public TCRs were found in many individuals. The only immune exposure information available for the cohort was CMV serostatus. A later genetic analysis reported fewer N-insertions in productive TCRs among donors in an Asian-associated ancestry cluster than the roughly 700-donor mean. According to the authors, the approach could potentially be generalized to other disease states and immunological phenotypes. Around 16 rarely observed V segments, including chromosome 9 orphons, were excluded from the earlier analysis of some 590 of the donors because counts were too low. A later genetic analysis associated a missense DCLRE1C variant with V-gene and J-gene trimming of TCR beta chains, and an independent cohort replicated the association. A later analysis found that HLA-associated TCR beta chains were more clonally expanded and had lower generation probabilities than equally common non-associated chains. In the study, around 150 TCR beta chains were listed as associated with cytomegalovirus. A few of the identified cytomegalovirus-associated TCR beta chains were confirmed in vitro to be specific for cytomegalovirus antigens. In a later analysis, several top co-occurrence clusters were reported to appear linked to parvovirus B19, influenza, CMV and Epstein-Barr virus. A further reported finding was that TCR beta sequences accurately predicted the HLA-A and HLA-B alleles for most subjects in the first cohort. Specific HLA alleles were associated with roughly 17,000 TCR beta sequences at a false discovery rate of 0.05 in a later analysis. According to a later analysis, TCR association rates differed among HLA loci, with DRB1 alleles showing the most associated TCRs and HLA-C alleles showing the fewest. Some IMGT-functional V segments, including TRBV6-2 and TRBV6-3, could not be told apart with the 87-base-pair reads, so those segments were excluded. In both the original and validation cohorts, the classifier was reported to diagnose cytomegalovirus status with high specificity and sensitivity. Linkage disequilibrium might explain the correlated functional status among segregating V segments, but an unknown experimental factor could not be ruled out. A cluster of highly shared sequence variants was judged likely to represent a technical artifact of the sequencing pipeline.

Turning to this clone: Its antigen has not been determined. Per-nucleotide qualities are absent, and no much larger clonotype sits a single base away.

The clonotype was recovered from a man between 35 and 55 years old in good health and CMV-seropositive. The receptor chain draws on TRBV5-4 and TRBJ2-5; 6 matching bases give a weak D call of TRBD2. The sample taken for sequencing was PBMCs. In nucleotide form, the sequence is TGTGCCAGCAGTTTTCTAGCGTTGCAAGAGACCCAGTACTTC. Its translation is CASSFLALQETQYF.